This T cell receptor (beta chain) was recorded in a study of blood T cell repertoires in COVID-19. Study information: From the United States, Italy and Spain came samples of acute and convalescent COVID-19. From T cells, B-cell-depleted T cells, or PBMCs came the material, which was cDNA or gDNA.

This CDR3 spans 13 amino acids. V lost 5 bases to trimming and J lost 8 bases, with 15 bases between them. Germline CDR1 MNHEY, CDR2 SVGAGI. In the study's own analysis: Reference gene primer amplification yielded estimated nucleated cell counts. Here immunoSEQ multiplex PCR was the method, and the copy in TCRdb shows in-frame clones only, minus some. That table gives V, J and clone size, and the DNA gave D and trimming. The sample includes 250,000 to 350,000 clones, around 88% of them seen just once. This chain joins TRBV6-5 and TRBJ1-2; D call uncertain. The sequenced sample consisted of peripheral blood. The sequence was obtained from a woman aged 30 to 39 who had recovered from COVID-19. The DNA of the CDR3 is TGTGCCAGCAGTCAAAAGCTAGATAGGGGCTACACCTTC. This sequence encodes CASSQKLDRGYTF.